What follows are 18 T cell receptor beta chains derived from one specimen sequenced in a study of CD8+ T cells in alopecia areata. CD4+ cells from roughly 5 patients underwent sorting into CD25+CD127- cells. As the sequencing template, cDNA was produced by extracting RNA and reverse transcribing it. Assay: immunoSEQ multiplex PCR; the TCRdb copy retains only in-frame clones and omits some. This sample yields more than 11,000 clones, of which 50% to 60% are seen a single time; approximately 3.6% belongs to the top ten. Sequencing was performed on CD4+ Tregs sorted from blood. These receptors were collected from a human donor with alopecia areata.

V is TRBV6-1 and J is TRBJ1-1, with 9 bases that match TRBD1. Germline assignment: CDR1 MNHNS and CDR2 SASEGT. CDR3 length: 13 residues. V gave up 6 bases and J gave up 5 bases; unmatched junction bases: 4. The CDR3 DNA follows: TGTGCCAGCAGGAACAGGGGGCGGACTGAAGCTTTCTTT. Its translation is CASRNRGRTEAFF.

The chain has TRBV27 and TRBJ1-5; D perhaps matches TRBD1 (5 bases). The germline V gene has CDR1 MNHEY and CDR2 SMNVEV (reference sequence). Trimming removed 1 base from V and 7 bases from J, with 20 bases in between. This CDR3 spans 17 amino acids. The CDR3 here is CASSLYSLGRAKQPQHF. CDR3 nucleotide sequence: TGTGCCAGCAGTTTATACTCTCTTGGCAGGGCAAAACAGCCCCAGCATTTT.

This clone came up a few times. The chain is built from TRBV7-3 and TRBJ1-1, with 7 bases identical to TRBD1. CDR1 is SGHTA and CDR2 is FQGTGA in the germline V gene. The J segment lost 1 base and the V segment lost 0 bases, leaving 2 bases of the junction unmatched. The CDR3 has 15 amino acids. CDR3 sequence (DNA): TGTGCCAGCAGCTTAACGGGACAGAAGAACACTGAAGCTTTCTTT. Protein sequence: CASSLTGQKNTEAFF.

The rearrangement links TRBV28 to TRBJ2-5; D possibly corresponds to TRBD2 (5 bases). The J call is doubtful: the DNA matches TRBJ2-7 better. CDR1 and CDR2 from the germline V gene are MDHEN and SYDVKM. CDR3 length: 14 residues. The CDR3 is CASNMKRRSYEQYF. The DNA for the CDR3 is TGTGCCAGCAATATGAAGCGGAGATCCTACGAGCAGTACTTC.

Here the CDR3 DNA reads TGTGCCAGCAGTGCCTATAGGAACTACGAGCAGTACTTC. Translating it yields CASSAYRNYEQYF. V and J are TRBV25-1 and TRBJ2-7; D gene uncertain. The CDR3 has 13 amino acids. Trimming took off 4 bases at V and 3 bases at J, with 10 bases between the two ends. Germline V gene sequence: CDR1 MGHDK, CDR2 SYGVNS.

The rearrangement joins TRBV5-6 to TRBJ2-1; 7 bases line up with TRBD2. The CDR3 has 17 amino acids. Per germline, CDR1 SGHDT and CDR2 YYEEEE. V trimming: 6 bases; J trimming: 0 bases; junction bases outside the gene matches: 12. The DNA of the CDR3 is TGTGCCAGCAACCGATTTGGCGGCGGGAGCTCCTACAATGAGCAGTTCTTC. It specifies CASNRFGGGSSYNEQFF.

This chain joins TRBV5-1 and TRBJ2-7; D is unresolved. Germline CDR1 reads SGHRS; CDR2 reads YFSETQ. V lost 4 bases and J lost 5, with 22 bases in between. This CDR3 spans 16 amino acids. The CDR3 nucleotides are TGCGCCAGCAGCCCCCGCTCCGCCCTCGGTGCACACGAGCAGTACTTC. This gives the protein CASSPRSALGAHEQYF.

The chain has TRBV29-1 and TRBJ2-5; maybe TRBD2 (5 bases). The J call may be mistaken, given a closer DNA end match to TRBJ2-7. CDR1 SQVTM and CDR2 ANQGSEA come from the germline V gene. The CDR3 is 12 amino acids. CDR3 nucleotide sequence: TGCAGCGTTGGGCTAGCCGGCTACGAGCAGTACTTC. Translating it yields CSVGLAGYEQYF.

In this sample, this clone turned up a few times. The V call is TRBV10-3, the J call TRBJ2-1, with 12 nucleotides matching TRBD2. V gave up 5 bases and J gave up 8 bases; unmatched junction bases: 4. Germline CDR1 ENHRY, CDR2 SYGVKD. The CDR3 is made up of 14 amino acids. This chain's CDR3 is CAISRLAGEDEQFF. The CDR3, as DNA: TGTGCCATCAGTCGACTAGCGGGAGAGGATGAGCAGTTCTTC.

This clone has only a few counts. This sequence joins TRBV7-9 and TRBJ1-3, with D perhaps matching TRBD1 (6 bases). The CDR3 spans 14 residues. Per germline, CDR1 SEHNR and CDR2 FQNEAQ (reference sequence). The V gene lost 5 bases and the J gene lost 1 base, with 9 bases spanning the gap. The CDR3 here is CASSTRGSGNTIYF. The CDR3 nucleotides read TGTGCCAGCAGCACCAGGGGATCTGGAAACACCATATATTTT.

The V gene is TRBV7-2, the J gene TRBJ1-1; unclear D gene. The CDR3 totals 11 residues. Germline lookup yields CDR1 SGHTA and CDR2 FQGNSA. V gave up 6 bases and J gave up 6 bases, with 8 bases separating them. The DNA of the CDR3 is TGTGCCAGCAGAGCAGGACCTGAAGCTTTCTTT. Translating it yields CASRAGPEAFF.

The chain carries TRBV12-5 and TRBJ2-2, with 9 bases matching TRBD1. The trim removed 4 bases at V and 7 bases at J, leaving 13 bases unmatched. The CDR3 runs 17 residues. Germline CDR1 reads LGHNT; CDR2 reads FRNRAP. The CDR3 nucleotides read TGTGCTAGTGGTTCAACGGGACAGGGTTACGTAGTCGGGGAGCTGTTTTTT. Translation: CASGSTGQGYVVGELFF.

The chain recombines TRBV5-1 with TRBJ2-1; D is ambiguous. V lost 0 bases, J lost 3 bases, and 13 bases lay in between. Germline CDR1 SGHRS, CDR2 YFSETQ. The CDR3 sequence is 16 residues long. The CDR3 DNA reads TGCGCCAGCAGCTTGGACCCCTCTCCGGTCTACAATGAGCAGTTCTTC. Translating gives CASSLDPSPVYNEQFF.

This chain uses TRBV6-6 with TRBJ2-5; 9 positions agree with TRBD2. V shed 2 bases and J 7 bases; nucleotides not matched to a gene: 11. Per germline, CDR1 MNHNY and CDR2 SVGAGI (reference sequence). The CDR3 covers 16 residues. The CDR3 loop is CASSYHGGRAFGTQYF. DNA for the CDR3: TGTGCCAGCAGTTACCATGGCGGGAGGGCCTTCGGGACCCAGTACTTC.

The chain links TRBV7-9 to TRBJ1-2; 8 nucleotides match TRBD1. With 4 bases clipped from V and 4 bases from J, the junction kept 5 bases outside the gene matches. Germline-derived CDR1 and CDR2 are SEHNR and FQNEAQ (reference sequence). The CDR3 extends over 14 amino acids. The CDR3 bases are TGTGCCAGCAGCTACGGACAGGGAGGCTATGGCTACACCTTC. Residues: CASSYGQGGYGYTF.

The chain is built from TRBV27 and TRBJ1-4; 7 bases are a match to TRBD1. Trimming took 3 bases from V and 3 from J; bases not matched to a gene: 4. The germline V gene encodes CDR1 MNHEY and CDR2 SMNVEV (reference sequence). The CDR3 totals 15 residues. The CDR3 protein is CASSFRTGPNEKLFF. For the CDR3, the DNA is TGTGCCAGCAGTTTCCGGACAGGACCTAATGAAAAACTGTTTTTT.

DNA of the CDR3: TGTGCCAGCAGTTTATCTTTGAGGGTGTGGACCCAGTACTTC. It codes for CASSLSLRVWTQYF. V is TRBV28 and J is TRBJ2-5, with D perhaps TRBD2 (5 bases). The length of the CDR3 is 14 residues. Trimming took off 1 base at V and 7 bases at J, with 13 bases between the two ends. Germline CDR1 MDHEN, CDR2 SYDVKM.

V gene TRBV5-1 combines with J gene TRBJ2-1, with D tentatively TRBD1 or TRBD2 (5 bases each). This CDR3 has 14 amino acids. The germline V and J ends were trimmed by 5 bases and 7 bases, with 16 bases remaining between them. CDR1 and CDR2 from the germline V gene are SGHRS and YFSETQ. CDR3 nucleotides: TGCGCCAGCAGTAGAAGCGGACACGGGAATGAGCAGTTCTTC. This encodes CASSRSGHGNEQFF.